This TCR beta chain is from a study of neoadjuvant nivolumab and ipilimumab in lung cancer. Study overall: Nivolumab 3 mg/kg was given days 1, 15 and 29, plus ipilimumab 1 mg/kg day 1 in combination. Notes on the study in general: Compared with tumor-adjacent uninvolved lung, resected tumors showed greater richness and clonality. Resected-tumor TCR richness correlated positively with pretherapy blood richness.

From germline, CDR1 is MNHEY and CDR2 SVGAGI. The CDR3 sequence is 14 residues long. V shed 6 bases and J shed 2 bases, with 11 bases lying between them. Notes on this clone: The antigen is unknown.

Some clones are missing from TCRdb's copy, which holds only in-frame ones; the method was immunoSEQ multiplex PCR. The sample lists roughly 2,500 clones, approximately 85% seen once, with 2.4% in the top ten. Sequenced material: tumor tissue, taken before neoadjuvant nivolumab, alone or with ipilimumab. This TCR was recovered from an adult with non-small cell lung cancer. V gene TRBV6-5 combines with J gene TRBJ1-3, with D possibly matching TRBD1 (6 bases). The chain's CDR3 is CASRQQGTGNTIYF. In DNA, the CDR3 is TGTGCCAGCAGACAACAGGGAACTGGAAACACCATATATTTT.